The 17 T cell receptor beta chains below were found in one sample sequenced in a study of blood T cell repertoires in COVID-19. Here immunoSEQ multiplex PCR was the method, and the copy in TCRdb shows in-frame clones only, minus some. This sample has about 35,000 clones, with about 90% found just once. The sample taken for sequencing was peripheral blood. The source is a man older than 75 with active COVID-19.

This clone has just one count. The chain joins TRBV30 to TRBJ2-7; D remains ambiguous. CDR3 length: 12 residues. Germline lookup yields CDR1 GTSNPN and CDR2 SVGIG (reference sequence). Trimming removed 6 bases from V and 2 bases from J, with 11 bases in between. The CDR3 DNA reads TGTGCCTGCAACCGGGTCCCCTACGAGCAGTACTTC. It is translated as CACNRVPYEQYF.

The genes are TRBV11-3 and TRBJ2-1; maybe TRBD1 (8 bases). There are 18 residues in the CDR3. Per germline, CDR1 SGHNT and CDR2 YENEEA. V lost 5 bases and J lost 0, with 20 bases in between. DNA for the CDR3: TGTGCCAGCAGCCCAACAGGGGGGGGACTTCGCTCCTACAATGAGCAGTTCTTC. Translating it yields CASSPTGGGLRSYNEQFF.

By frequency in the sample, this clone is large. The chain carries TRBV6-5 and TRBJ2-2; D possibly corresponds to TRBD1 (5 bases). Germline V lookup: CDR1 MNHEY, CDR2 SVGAGI. Trimming pared 4 bases from V and 6 bases from J, leaving 12 bases between. The CDR3 is 14 amino acids. The DNA of the CDR3 is TGTGCCAGCAGTTCCTCGGACATCTCCGGGGAGCTGTTTTTT. Translation: CASSSSDISGELFF.

This chain connects TRBV7-2 to TRBJ1-5; 8 bases map to TRBD1. The junction had 3 bases not matched to a gene; V was cut back by 4 bases and J by 4 bases. CDR3 length: 14 residues. Germline V gene sequence: CDR1 SGHTA, CDR2 FQGNSA. The CDR3 bases are TGTGCCAGCAGCTCCGGACAGGGTAATCAGCCCCAGCATTTT. It specifies CASSSGQGNQPQHF.

The CDR3 bases are TGTGCCAGCAGTTTTGCAGGGCTGTCACCCCTCCACTTT. As protein: CASSFAGLSPLHF. This chain links TRBV6-5 with TRBJ1-6, with D possibly matching TRBD1 (5 bases). Germline CDR1 and CDR2: MNHEY and SVGAGI. The CDR3 covers 13 residues. Between the trimmed V and J ends, which lost 4 bases and 10 bases, there was a span of 11 bases.

This rearrangement joins TRBV19 to TRBJ2-5, with TRBD1 matching over 7 bases. CDR3 length: 16 residues. Germline V gene data show CDR1 as LNHDA and CDR2 as SQIVND (reference sequence). V trimming: 5 bases; J trimming: 4 bases; junction bases outside the gene matches: 13. For the CDR3, the DNA is TGTGCCAGTAGTCCTCGAGGGAAACAGGGGAGAGAGACCCAGTACTTC. Translating it yields CASSPRGKQGRETQYF.

The chain has TRBV6-5 and TRBJ2-1, with 12 bases lining up with TRBD2. CDR1 MNHEY and CDR2 SVGAGI come from the germline V gene. Unmatched junction bases numbered 8, after V lost 8 bases and J lost 6 bases. The CDR3 totals 15 residues. The chain's CDR3 is CASRLAGGPGNEQFF. The DNA for the CDR3 is TGTGCCAGCCGCCTAGCGGGAGGGCCAGGCAATGAGCAGTTCTTC.

This chain uses TRBV3-1 (or the pseudogene TRBV3-2) with TRBJ2-7; no firm D call. Germline CDR1 and CDR2: LGHDT and YNNKEL (reference sequence). The CDR3 extends over 12 amino acids. The ends were cut back, 5 bases at V and 0 bases at J, with 5 bases in the middle. CDR3 sequence: CASSLSSYEQYF. DNA for the CDR3: TGTGCCAGCAGCTTGAGCTCCTACGAGCAGTACTTC.

The chain couples TRBV5-4 to TRBJ2-7, with D hard to call. Germline CDR1 and CDR2: SGHNT and YYREEE (reference sequence). CDR3 length: 14 amino acids. The V end lost 0 bases, the J end lost 2 bases, and 9 bases lay between the germline ends. CDR3 DNA: TGTGCCAGCAGCTTGGTTGCAGGAACCTACGAGCAGTACTTC. Its protein product is CASSLVAGTYEQYF.

The chain uses TRBV11-3 and TRBJ2-1; 7 nucleotides match TRBD2. Looked up from germline, CDR1 is SGHNT and CDR2 is YENEEA. V was pared by 1 base and J by 6 bases, with 6 bases of the junction left unmatched. The CDR3 consists of 15 residues. The CDR3 here is CASSLAAGLSNEQFF. The CDR3, as DNA: TGTGCCAGCAGCTTAGCAGCGGGACTATCCAATGAGCAGTTCTTC. Variable domain in full (rest from reference TRBV11-3 and TRBJ2-1): EAGVVQSPRYKIIEKKQPVAFWCNPISGHNTLYWYLQNLGQGPELLIRYENEEAVDDSQLPKDRFSAERLKGVDSTLKIQPAELGDSAVYLCASSLAAGLSNEQFFGPGTRLTVL.

This clone was seen a handful of times. The chain joins TRBV6-4 to TRBJ2-3, with 9 bases identical to TRBD1. The CDR3 has 14 residues. CDR1 and CDR2 from the germline V gene are MRHNA and SNTAGT. V was clipped by 6 bases and J by 3 bases; unmatched bases: 4. The CDR3 reads CASSAGQGTDTQYF. Written as DNA, the CDR3 is TGTGCCAGCAGCGCGGGACAGGGTACAGATACGCAGTATTTT.

The chain links TRBV20-1 to TRBJ2-5; TRBD2 might be the D (6 bases). Germline V lookup: CDR1 DFQATT, CDR2 SNEGSKA (reference sequence). The CDR3 loop spans 11 amino acids. In DNA form, the CDR3 reads TGCAGAGTCGGGGGAGAAGAGACCCAGTACTTC. This translates into CRVGGEETQYF.

This chain uses TRBV3-1 (or the pseudogene TRBV3-2) with TRBJ2-7, with 14 bases that match TRBD2. This CDR3 region has 18 residues. Germline CDR1 LGHDT, CDR2 YNNKEL (reference sequence). Trimming took 2 bases from V and 2 from J; bases not matched to a gene: 8. The CDR3 is CASSQSTATSGRAYEQYF. The CDR3 DNA is TGTGCCAGCAGCCAAAGTACTGCGACTAGCGGGAGGGCCTACGAGCAGTACTTC.

The J gene is TRBJ2-7, the V gene TRBV6-5; D gene unclear. CDR3 length equals 15 residues. V dropped 6 bases and J dropped 1 base, with 16 bases sitting between them. Germline lookup yields CDR1 MNHEY and CDR2 SVGAGI. Here the CDR3 reads CASRRLGLESYEQYF. The CDR3 bases are TGTGCCAGCAGACGCTTGGGCCTCGAGTCCTACGAGCAGTACTTC.

In DNA form, the CDR3 reads TGTGCCAGCAGCTTGGGACTAGCGGGACAAGAGACCCAGTACTTC. Translation: CASSLGLAGQETQYF. The V call is TRBV5-6, the J call TRBJ2-5; TRBD2 matches at 11 bases. The CDR3 contains 15 residues. Losses at the gene ends were 0 bases for V and 2 bases for J; bases not matched to a gene: 0. Germline V gene sequence: CDR1 SGHDT, CDR2 YYEEEE.

The gene calls are TRBV3-1 (or the pseudogene TRBV3-2) and TRBJ1-1; TRBD1 agrees at 7 bases. The V and J ends lost 4 bases and 5 bases, in that order; junction bases with no gene match: 7. Germline CDR1 is LGHDT and CDR2 is YNNKEL (reference sequence). The CDR3 spans 14 residues. CDR3: CASSRGGGRTEAFF. CDR3 DNA sequence: TGTGCCAGCAGCCGTGGAGGGGGCCGGACTGAAGCTTTCTTT.

The genes are TRBV27 and TRBJ2-7, with D tentatively TRBD1 (5 bases). V was pared by 3 bases and J by 3 bases, with 18 bases between. The CDR3 is 16 residues long. CDR1 and CDR2 from the germline V gene are MNHEY and SMNVEV (reference sequence). CDR3 sequence reads: CASSFSTRGALYEQYF. In DNA, the CDR3 is TGTGCCAGCAGTTTCTCCACGCGTGGGGCTCTCTACGAGCAGTACTTC.